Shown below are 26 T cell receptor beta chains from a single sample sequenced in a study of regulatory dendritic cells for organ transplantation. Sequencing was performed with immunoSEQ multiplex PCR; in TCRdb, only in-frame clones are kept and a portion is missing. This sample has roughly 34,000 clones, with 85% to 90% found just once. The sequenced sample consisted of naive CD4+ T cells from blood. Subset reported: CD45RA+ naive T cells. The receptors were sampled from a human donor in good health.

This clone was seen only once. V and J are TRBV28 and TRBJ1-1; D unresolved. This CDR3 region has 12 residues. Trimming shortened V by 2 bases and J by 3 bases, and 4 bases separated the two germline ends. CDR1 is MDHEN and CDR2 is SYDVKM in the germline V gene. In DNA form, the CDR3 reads TGTGCCAGCAGTTTAAGGTACACTGAAGCTTTCTTT. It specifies CASSLRYTEAFF.

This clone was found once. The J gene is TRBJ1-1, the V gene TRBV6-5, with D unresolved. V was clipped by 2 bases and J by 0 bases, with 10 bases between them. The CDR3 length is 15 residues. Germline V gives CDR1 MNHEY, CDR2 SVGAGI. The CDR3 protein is CASSYGLGLNTEAFF. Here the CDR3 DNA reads TGTGCCAGCAGTTACGGTTTAGGGTTGAACACTGAAGCTTTCTTT.

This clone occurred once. DNA for the CDR3: TGTGCCAGTAGCTACCACTTTCCCCCGGGGGCTGGCAATCAGCCCCAGCATTTT. It yields the protein CASSYHFPPGAGNQPQHF. The V and J genes are TRBV19 and TRBJ1-5, with a tentative D call TRBD1 (6 bases). This CDR3 is 18 amino acids long. Trimming pared 6 bases from V and 2 bases from J, leaving 23 bases between. Germline V gives CDR1 LNHDA, CDR2 SQIVND (reference sequence). The full variable domain, in which reference TRBV19 and TRBJ1-5 provide the parts outside the CDR3, is DGGITQSPKYLFRKEGQNVTLSCEQNLNHDAMYWYRQDPGQGLRLIYYSQIVNDFQKGDIAEGYSVSREKKESFPLTVTSAQKNPTAFYLCASSYHFPPGAGNQPQHFGDGTRLSIL.

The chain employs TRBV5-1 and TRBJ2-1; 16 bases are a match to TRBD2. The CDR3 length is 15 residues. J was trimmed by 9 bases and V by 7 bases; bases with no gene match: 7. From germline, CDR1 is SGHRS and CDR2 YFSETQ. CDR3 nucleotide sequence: TGCGCCAGCCCGGGGACTAGCGGGGGGGCCGTTGAGCAGTTCTTC. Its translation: CASPGTSGGAVEQFF.

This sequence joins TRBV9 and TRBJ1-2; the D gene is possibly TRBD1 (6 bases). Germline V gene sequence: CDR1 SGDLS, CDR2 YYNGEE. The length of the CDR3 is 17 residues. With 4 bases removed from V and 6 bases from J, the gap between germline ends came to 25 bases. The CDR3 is CASSRRGTPTLRDGYTF. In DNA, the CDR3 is TGTGCCAGCAGCCGGCGGGGGACACCGACCCTAAGAGATGGCTACACCTTC.

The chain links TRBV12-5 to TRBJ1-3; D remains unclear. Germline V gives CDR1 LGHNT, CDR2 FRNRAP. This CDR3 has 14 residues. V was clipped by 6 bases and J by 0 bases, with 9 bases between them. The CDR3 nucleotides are TGTGCTAGTGGCGAACCAGTCTCTGGAAACACCATATATTTT. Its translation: CASGEPVSGNTIYF.

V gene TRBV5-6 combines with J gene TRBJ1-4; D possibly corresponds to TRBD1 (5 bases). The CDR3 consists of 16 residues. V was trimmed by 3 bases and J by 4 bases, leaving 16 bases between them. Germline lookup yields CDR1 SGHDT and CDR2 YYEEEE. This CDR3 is CASSWKDSNINEKLFF. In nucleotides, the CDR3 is TGTGCCAGCAGCTGGAAAGACAGTAATATTAATGAAAAACTGTTTTTT.

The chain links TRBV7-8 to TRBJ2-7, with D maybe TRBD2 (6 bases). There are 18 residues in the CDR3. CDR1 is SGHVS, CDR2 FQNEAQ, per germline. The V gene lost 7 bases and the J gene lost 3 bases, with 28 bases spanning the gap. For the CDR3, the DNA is TGTGCCAGCAACCGACTAGTCGGATCGAGGCCACATATCTACGAGCAGTACTTC. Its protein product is CASNRLVGSRPHIYEQYF.

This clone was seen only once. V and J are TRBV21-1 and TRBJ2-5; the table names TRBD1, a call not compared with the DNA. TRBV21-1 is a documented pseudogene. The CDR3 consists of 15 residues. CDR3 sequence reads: CASSNGDRGQETQYF. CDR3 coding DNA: TGTGCCAGCAGCAATGGGGACAGGGGACAAGAGACCCAGTACTTC.

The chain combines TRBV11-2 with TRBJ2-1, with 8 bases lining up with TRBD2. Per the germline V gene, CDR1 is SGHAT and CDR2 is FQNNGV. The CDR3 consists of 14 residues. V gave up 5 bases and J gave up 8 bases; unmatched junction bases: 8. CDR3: CASSPVLGRDEQFF. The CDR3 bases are TGTGCCAGCAGCCCCGTGCTCGGGAGGGATGAGCAGTTCTTC.

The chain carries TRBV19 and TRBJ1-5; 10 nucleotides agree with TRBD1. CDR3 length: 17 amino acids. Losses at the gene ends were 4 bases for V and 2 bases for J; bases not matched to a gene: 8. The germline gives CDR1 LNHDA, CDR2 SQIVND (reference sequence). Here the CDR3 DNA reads TGTGCCAGTAGTAGATATGAGACAGGGGGCGGCAATCAGCCCCAGCATTTT. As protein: CASSRYETGGGNQPQHF.

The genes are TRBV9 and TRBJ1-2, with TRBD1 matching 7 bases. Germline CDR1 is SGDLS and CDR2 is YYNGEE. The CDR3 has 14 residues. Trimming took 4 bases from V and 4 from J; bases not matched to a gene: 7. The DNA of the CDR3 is TGTGCCAGCAGCCTTACAGGGGATCCCTATGGCTACACCTTC. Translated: CASSLTGDPYGYTF. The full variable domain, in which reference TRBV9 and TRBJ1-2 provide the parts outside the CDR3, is DSGVTQTPKHLITATGQRVTLRCSPRSGDLSVYWYQQSLDQGLQFLIQYYNGEERAKGNILERFSAQQFPDLHSELNLSSLELGDSALYFCASSLTGDPYGYTFGSGTRLTVV.

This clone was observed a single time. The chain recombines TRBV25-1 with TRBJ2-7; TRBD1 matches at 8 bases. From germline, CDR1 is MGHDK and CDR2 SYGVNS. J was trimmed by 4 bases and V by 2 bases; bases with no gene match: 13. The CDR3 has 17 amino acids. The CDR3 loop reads CASSEGPGGSPRYEQYF. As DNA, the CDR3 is TGTGCCAGCAGTGAAGGCCCAGGGGGCTCACCTAGGTACGAGCAGTACTTC.

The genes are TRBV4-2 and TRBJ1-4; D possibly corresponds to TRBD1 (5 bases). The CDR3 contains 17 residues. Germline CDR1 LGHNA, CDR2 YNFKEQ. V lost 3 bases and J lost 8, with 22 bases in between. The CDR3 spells CASSHLAGQDEDEKLFF. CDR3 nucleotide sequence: TGTGCCAGCAGCCATTTAGCGGGGCAGGACGAGGACGAAAAACTGTTTTTT.

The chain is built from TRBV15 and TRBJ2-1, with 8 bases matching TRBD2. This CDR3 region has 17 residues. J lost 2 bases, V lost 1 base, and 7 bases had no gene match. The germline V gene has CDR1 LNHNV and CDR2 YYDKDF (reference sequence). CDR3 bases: TGTGCCACCAGCAGAGTTTTCGGGGGGGCCGCCTACAATGAGCAGTTCTTC. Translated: CATSRVFGGAAYNEQFF.

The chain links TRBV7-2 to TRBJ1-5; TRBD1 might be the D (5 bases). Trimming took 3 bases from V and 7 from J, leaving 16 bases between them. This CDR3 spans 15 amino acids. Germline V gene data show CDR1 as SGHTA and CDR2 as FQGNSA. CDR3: CASSFRGWDGQPQHF. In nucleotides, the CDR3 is TGTGCCAGCAGCTTTAGAGGATGGGACGGACAGCCCCAGCATTTT.

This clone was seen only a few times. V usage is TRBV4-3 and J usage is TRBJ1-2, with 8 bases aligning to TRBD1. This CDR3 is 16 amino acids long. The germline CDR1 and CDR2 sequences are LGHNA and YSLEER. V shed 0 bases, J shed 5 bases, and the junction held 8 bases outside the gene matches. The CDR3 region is CASSQDLTGAVYGYTF. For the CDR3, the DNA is TGCGCCAGCAGCCAAGATCTGACAGGGGCAGTGTATGGCTACACCTTC.

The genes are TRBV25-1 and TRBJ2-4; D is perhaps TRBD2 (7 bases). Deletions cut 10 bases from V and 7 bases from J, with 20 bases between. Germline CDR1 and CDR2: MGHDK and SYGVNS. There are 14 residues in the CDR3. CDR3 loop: CATTTGGAGNIQYF. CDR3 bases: TGTGCCACCACTACGGGGGGCGCGGGGAACATTCAGTACTTC.

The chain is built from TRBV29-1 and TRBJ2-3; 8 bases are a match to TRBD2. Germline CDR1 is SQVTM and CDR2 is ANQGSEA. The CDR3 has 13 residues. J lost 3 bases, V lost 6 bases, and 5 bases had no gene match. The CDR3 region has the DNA TGCAGCGTAACAATAGCGGGAACAGATACGCAGTATTTT. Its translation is CSVTIAGTDTQYF.

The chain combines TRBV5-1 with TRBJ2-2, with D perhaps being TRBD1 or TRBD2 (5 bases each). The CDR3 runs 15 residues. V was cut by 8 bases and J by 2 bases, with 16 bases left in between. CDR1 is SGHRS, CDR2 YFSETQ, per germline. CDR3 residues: CASSSGTPNTGELFF. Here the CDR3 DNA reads TGCGCCAGTTCCTCCGGGACCCCAAACACCGGGGAGCTGTTTTTT.

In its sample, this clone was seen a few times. The CDR3 DNA reads as TGTGCCATCAGTGATATGGAAGCTGAAGCTTTCTTT. The encoded protein is CAISDMEAEAFF. The chain employs TRBV10-3 and TRBJ1-1, with unresolved D. V lost 3 bases and J 6 bases, leaving 8 bases between the germline ends. The germline V gene has CDR1 ENHRY and CDR2 SYGVKD. CDR3 length: 12 amino acids.

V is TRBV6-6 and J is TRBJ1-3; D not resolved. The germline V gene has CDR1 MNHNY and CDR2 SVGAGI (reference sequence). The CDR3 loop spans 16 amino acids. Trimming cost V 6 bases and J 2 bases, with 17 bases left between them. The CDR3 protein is CASRPGRGVTGNTIYF. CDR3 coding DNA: TGTGCCAGCAGACCCGGACGAGGAGTAACTGGAAACACCATATATTTT.

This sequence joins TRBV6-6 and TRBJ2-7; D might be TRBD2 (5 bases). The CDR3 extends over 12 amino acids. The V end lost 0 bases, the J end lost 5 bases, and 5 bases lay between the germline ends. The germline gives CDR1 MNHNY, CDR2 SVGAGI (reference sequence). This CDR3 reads CASSYSRDEQYF. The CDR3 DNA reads TGTGCCAGCAGTTACTCGAGGGACGAGCAGTACTTC.

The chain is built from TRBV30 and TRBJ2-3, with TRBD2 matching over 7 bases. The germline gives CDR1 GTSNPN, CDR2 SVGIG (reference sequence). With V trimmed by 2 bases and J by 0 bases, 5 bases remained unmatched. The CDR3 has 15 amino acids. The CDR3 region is CAWSRASGSTDTQYF. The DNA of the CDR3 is TGTGCCTGGAGTCGAGCTAGCGGTAGCACAGATACGCAGTATTTT.

The CDR3 nucleotides are TGTGCCAGCAGTTACTCTTGGGCACAGACTAGCGAGCAGTACTTC. Its protein product is CASSYSWAQTSEQYF. The V gene is TRBV6-6, the J gene TRBJ2-7; a weak D match, TRBD2 (6 bases). The CDR3 spans 15 residues. Trimming removed 0 bases from V and 6 bases from J, with 15 bases in between. Germline V gene sequence: CDR1 MNHNY, CDR2 SVGAGI (reference sequence).

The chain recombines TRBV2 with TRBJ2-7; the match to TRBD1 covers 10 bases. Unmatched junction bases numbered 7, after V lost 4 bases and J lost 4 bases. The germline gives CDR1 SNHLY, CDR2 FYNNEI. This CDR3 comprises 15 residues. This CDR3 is CASSGMGQGSYEQYF. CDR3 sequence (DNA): TGTGCCAGCAGTGGTATGGGACAGGGGAGTTACGAGCAGTACTTC.